A selection of T cell receptor beta chains follows, all from one sample in a study of blood T cell repertoires in COVID-19. TCRdb's copy holds only in-frame clones and misses some; the assay was immunoSEQ multiplex PCR. The sample lists about 110,000 clones, 85% to 90% occurring once. Sequencing was done on a sample of peripheral blood. Receptors originate from a middle-aged man with acute or convalescent COVID-19. The CDR3 runs from the conserved cysteine through the conserved F or W. A D gene is named only where the DNA matches it firmly. Only part of the rows carry a size: once, few, many, or a class if the clone is expanded.

TRBJ1-3 | - | - | TRBV14 | CASSQEYQVPGHTIYF | TGTGCCAGCAGCCAAGAATATCAAGTGCCTGGGCACACCATATATTTT
TRBJ1-1 | - | - | TRBV19 | CASSLGQMNTEAFF | TGTGCCAGTAGTTTAGGACAGATGAACACTGAAGCTTTCTTT
TRBJ1-6 | - | - | TRBV5-6 | CASSSLSGSSYNSPLHF | TGTGCCAGCAGCTCCTTATCGGGTAGCTCCTATAATTCACCCCTCCACTTT
TRBJ1-5 | - | - | TRBV28 | CASSSPAGNQPQHF | TGTGCCAGCAGTTCCCCCGCCGGGAATCAGCCCCAGCATTTT
TRBJ1-2 | TRBD1 | - | TRBV10-2 | CASSESGQGDGYTF | TGCGCCAGCAGTGAGTCCGGACAGGGGGACGGCTACACCTTC
TRBJ1-5 | - | - | TRBV19 | CASRIGGGWNQPQHF | TGTGCCAGCAGGATCGGGGGGGGTTGGAATCAGCCCCAGCATTTT
TRBJ1-1 | - | - | TRBV5-4 | CASSQDRNTEAFF | TGTGCCAGCAGCCAGGACAGAAACACTGAAGCTTTCTTT
TRBJ2-1 | - | - | TRBV18 | CASSLGQGGENEQFF | TGTGCCAGCTCACTTGGACAGGGAGGGGAAAATGAGCAGTTCTTC
TRBJ1-2 | - | few | TRBV5-6 | CASSLDRVFSDSGYTF | TGTGCCAGCAGCTTGGACAGGGTATTTTCGGATAGTGGCTACACCTTC
TRBJ2-5 | TRBD2 | - | TRBV27 | CASSSRLAGYSETQYF | TGTGCCAGCAGTTCCAGACTAGCGGGATATTCAGAGACCCAGTACTTC
TRBJ1-1 | - | once | TRBV6-5 | CASSYGVGVNTEAFF | TGTGCCAGCAGTTACGGGGTAGGGGTGAACACTGAAGCTTTCTTT
TRBJ2-1 | TRBD2 | - | TRBV6-4 | CASSVSGSSYNEQFF | TGTGCCAGCAGTGTTAGCGGGAGCTCCTACAATGAGCAGTTCTTC